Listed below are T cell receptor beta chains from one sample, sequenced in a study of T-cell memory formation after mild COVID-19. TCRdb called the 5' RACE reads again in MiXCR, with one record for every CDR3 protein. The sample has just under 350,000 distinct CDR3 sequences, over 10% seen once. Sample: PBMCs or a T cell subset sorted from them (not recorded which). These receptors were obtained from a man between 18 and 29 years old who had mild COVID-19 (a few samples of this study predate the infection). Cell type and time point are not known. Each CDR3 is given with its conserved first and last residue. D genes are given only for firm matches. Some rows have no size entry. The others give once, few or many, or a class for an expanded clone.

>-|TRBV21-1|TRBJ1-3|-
TGTGCCAGCAGCAACGGGGGGCGAGGAAACACCATATATTTT
CASSNGGRGNTIYF
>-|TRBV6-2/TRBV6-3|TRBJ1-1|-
TGTGCCAGCAGTTATAAGTACCACTGGGCTTTCTTT
CASSYKYHWAFF
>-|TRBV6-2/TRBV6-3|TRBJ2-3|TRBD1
TGTGCCAGCAGCTGGGACAGGTACACAGATACGCAGTATTTT
CASSWDRYTDTQYF
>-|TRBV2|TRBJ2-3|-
TGTGCCAGCAGGACCGGGGCGGGCACAGATACGCAGTATTTT
CASRTGAGTDTQYF
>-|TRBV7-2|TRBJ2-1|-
TGTGCCAGCAGCTTAAAAGTAAAGTGGGAGCACAATGAGCAGTTCTTC
CASSLKVKWEHNEQFF
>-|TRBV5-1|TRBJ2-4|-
TGCGCCAGCAGGCCAGAGAATTCAGCCAAAAACATTCAGTACTTC
CASRPENSAKNIQYF
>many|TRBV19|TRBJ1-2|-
TGTGCCAGTAGTATCGAAAGGGTTGGCTACACCTTC
CASSIERVGYTF
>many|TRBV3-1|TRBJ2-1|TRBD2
TGTGCCAGCAGCCATGTACTAGCGCCCTACAATGAGCAGTTCTTC
CASSHVLAPYNEQFF
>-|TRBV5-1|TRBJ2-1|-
TGCGCCAGCAGCAAAGGACCGTTAGAGTTCTTC
CASSKGPLEFF
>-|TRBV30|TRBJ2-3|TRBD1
TGTGCCTGGAGTCGAGGGGGCGGCACAGATACGCAGTATTTT
CAWSRGGGTDTQYF
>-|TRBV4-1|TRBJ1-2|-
TGCGCCAGCAGCGCCTCGGGGGCCCTCTATGGCTACACCTTC
CASSASGALYGYTF
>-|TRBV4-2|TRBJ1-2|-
TGTGCCAGCAGCCAAGAAAAGGACGGGTGGGGCTACACCTTC
CASSQEKDGWGYTF
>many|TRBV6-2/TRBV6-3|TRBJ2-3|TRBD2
TGTGCCAGCAGTTACTTGGCGGGGGTGACGGATACGCAGTATTTT
CASSYLAGVTDTQYF